These 25 T cell receptor beta chains originate from one sample sequenced in a study of shared clonotypes between healthy human individuals. Sequencing was performed with immunoSEQ multiplex PCR; in TCRdb, only in-frame clones are kept and a portion is missing. This sample has more than 550,000 clones, with 92% found just once. CD8 cells classed as naive were CD45RO-negative and positively selected for CCR7, excluding terminally differentiated effector memory CD45RA+ cells. Sequenced input: naive CD8+ T cells sorted from blood. The receptors come from a man aged 25 to 40 in good health.

This clone has only one observation. This chain uses TRBV13 with TRBJ2-5, with D perhaps matching TRBD1 or TRBD2 (5 bases each). This CDR3 is 15 amino acids long. Germline loops: CDR1 PRHDT, CDR2 FYEKMQ (reference sequence). The V end lost 4 bases, the J end lost 5 bases, and 17 bases lay between the germline ends. CDR3: CASSSDRIRRETQYF. The CDR3 nucleotides are TGTGCCAGCAGCTCTGACAGAATACGGAGGGAGACCCAGTACTTC.

The chain carries TRBV9 and TRBJ1-2; D ambiguous. CDR3 length equals 14 residues. CDR1 and CDR2 (germline): SGDLS, YYNGEE. V lost 4 bases and J 4 bases, leaving 14 bases between the germline ends. Here the CDR3 DNA reads TGTGCCAGCAGCTCGGACGGCCTAATCTATGGCTACACCTTC. Amino acid sequence: CASSSDGLIYGYTF.

The chain employs TRBV7-3 and TRBJ2-1; either TRBD1 or TRBD2 may fit D (5 bases each). The germline V and J ends were trimmed by 5 bases and 1 base, with 6 bases remaining between them. The CDR3 is 13 residues long. From germline, CDR1 is SGHTA and CDR2 FQGTGA. Written as DNA, the CDR3 is TGTGCCAGCAGCGAGGGGTCCTACAATGAGCAGTTCTTC. It yields the protein CASSEGSYNEQFF.

The V gene is TRBV11-2, the J gene TRBJ2-5, with D possibly being TRBD2 (6 bases). The CDR3 runs to 14 residues. The V gene lost 5 bases and the J gene lost 2 bases, with 12 bases spanning the gap. CDR1 is SGHAT, CDR2 FQNNGV, per germline. The CDR3 reads CASSPGTLQETQYF. CDR3 nucleotides: TGTGCCAGCAGCCCAGGGACTCTACAAGAGACCCAGTACTTC.

V gene TRBV11-2 combines with J gene TRBJ2-7; D possibly corresponds to TRBD1 (6 bases). V lost 5 bases to trimming and J lost 4 bases, with 12 bases between them. Germline assignment: CDR1 SGHAT and CDR2 FQNNGV. CDR3 size: 13 residues. CDR3 nucleotide sequence: TGTGCCAGCAGCCAAACAGGGCCATACGAGCAGTACTTC. Amino acid sequence: CASSQTGPYEQYF.

The CDR3 bases are TGTGCCAGCAGCGGTACCGGGACTCGCAATGAGCAGTTCTTC. This gives the protein CASSGTGTRNEQFF. The rearrangement links TRBV7-9 to TRBJ2-1; TRBD2 is a possible D gene (6 bases). CDR1 and CDR2 (germline): SEHNR, FQNEAQ (reference sequence). The CDR3 spans 14 residues. V shed 5 bases and J shed 6 bases, with 14 bases lying between them.

V usage is TRBV29-1 and J usage is TRBJ1-2, with D perhaps matching TRBD1 (6 bases). Germline V gene lookup returns CDR1 SQVTM and CDR2 ANQGSEA. The V end lost 4 bases, the J end lost 3 bases, and 9 bases lay between the germline ends. The CDR3 is 12 amino acids. As DNA, the CDR3 is TGCAGCGTTGGGACAGCCGACTATGGCTACACCTTC. Its protein is CSVGTADYGYTF.

The chain joins TRBV5-1 to TRBJ1-1; no clear D gene. Germline V gene sequence: CDR1 SGHRS, CDR2 YFSETQ. Between the trimmed V and J ends, which lost 0 bases and 0 bases, there was a span of 6 bases. The CDR3 has 14 residues. The CDR3 region is CASSLDRMNTEAFF. CDR3 DNA sequence: TGCGCCAGCAGCTTGGACCGCATGAACACTGAAGCTTTCTTT.

The genes are TRBV10-3 and TRBJ2-1; D is ambiguous. The CDR3 length is 16 residues. Germline lookup yields CDR1 ENHRY and CDR2 SYGVKD. V was cut by 7 bases and J by 6 bases, with 22 bases left in between. The CDR3 sequence is CAIKSAVGPVRNEQFF. CDR3 DNA: TGTGCCATCAAATCGGCGGTGGGCCCGGTTCGCAATGAGCAGTTCTTC.

The J gene is TRBJ2-7, the V gene TRBV7-9, with D possibly being TRBD1 (5 bases). The germline V gene encodes CDR1 SEHNR and CDR2 FQNEAQ (reference sequence). Between the trimmed V and J ends, which lost 5 bases and 4 bases, there was a span of 12 bases. The CDR3 contains 13 residues. CDR3 region: CASSPGMTYEQYF. CDR3 nucleotides: TGTGCCAGCAGCCCAGGGATGACATACGAGCAGTACTTC.

The chain is built from TRBV5-4 and TRBJ2-7; maybe TRBD1 (6 bases). Germline CDR1 and CDR2: SGHNT and YYREEE (reference sequence). CDR3 length: 14 amino acids. V lost 5 bases, J lost 4 bases, and 16 bases lay in between. The CDR3 DNA reads TGTGCCAGCAGTTTCCGGGACAATGAATACGAGCAGTACTTC. Translation gives CASSFRDNEYEQYF. The whole variable domain, filled in from reference TRBV5-4 and TRBJ2-7, reads ETGVTQSPTHLIKTRGQQVTLRCSSQSGHNTVSWYQQALGQGPQFIFQYYREEENGRGNFPPRFSGLQFPNYSSELNVNALELDDSALYLCASSFRDNEYEQYFGPGTRLTVT.

The V call is TRBV11-2, the J call TRBJ2-2; no firm D call. V was trimmed by 7 bases and J by 6 bases, leaving 18 bases between them. CDR3 length: 15 residues. Germline assignment: CDR1 SGHAT and CDR2 FQNNGV. As DNA, the CDR3 is TGTGCCAGCATCATAGGGTTTGGGCGACCCGGGGAGCTGTTTTTT. It codes for CASIIGFGRPGELFF.

The chain employs TRBV15 and TRBJ2-1; D is unclear. V lost 5 bases, J lost 1 base, and 15 bases lay in between. In germline, CDR1 is LNHNV, CDR2 YYDKDF (reference sequence). The CDR3 has 16 amino acids. CDR3 sequence reads: CATSGRLDPSYNEQFF. The CDR3, as DNA: TGTGCCACCAGCGGGCGTTTAGATCCGTCCTACAATGAGCAGTTCTTC. Variable domain in full (rest from reference TRBV15 and TRBJ2-1): DAMVIQNPRYQVTQFGKPVTLSCSQTLNHNVMYWYQQKSSQAPKLLFHYYDKDFNNEADTPDNFQSRRPNTSFCFLDIRSPGLGDTAMYLCATSGRLDPSYNEQFFGPGTRLTVL.

The CDR3 nucleotides are TGTGCCAGCACCAGCGGGGGGGGGCCCCAGCATTTT. This gives the protein CASTSGGGPQHF. The chain has TRBV27 and TRBJ1-5; D is perhaps TRBD1 (5 bases). V lost 7 bases and J 9 bases, leaving 13 bases between the germline ends. The germline gives CDR1 MNHEY, CDR2 SMNVEV (reference sequence). The CDR3 sequence is 12 residues long.

V gene TRBV28 combines with J gene TRBJ2-7; 7 bases are a match to TRBD2. Per germline, CDR1 MDHEN and CDR2 SYDVKM. The CDR3 has 15 residues. Trimming took 5 bases from V and 4 from J; bases not matched to a gene: 11. The CDR3: CASSPLEGGWYEQYF. The CDR3 coding sequence is TGTGCCAGCAGTCCTCTCGAGGGAGGGTGGTACGAGCAGTACTTC.

The chain combines TRBV19 with TRBJ2-2; no definite D call. The CDR3 extends over 10 amino acids. V was shortened by 5 bases and J by 7 bases, with 2 bases between the two germline ends. Germline CDR1 LNHDA, CDR2 SQIVND (reference sequence). The CDR3 loop is CASSGGELFF. In DNA, the CDR3 is TGTGCCAGTAGTGGCGGGGAGCTGTTTTTT.

V usage is TRBV14 and J usage is TRBJ1-5; D gene unclear. This CDR3 has 15 amino acids. Germline-derived CDR1 and CDR2 are SGHDN and FVKESK. Trimming removed 1 base at V and 3 bases at J, with 10 bases between. In nucleotides, the CDR3 is TGTGCCAGCAGCCAAGTTTCCACGAACAATCAGCCCCAGCATTTT. It translates to CASSQVSTNNQPQHF.

The V and J genes are TRBV15 and TRBJ2-7, with 7 bases lining up with TRBD1. V shed 0 bases, J shed 3 bases, and the junction held 8 bases outside the gene matches. This CDR3 has 16 residues. CDR1 is LNHNV and CDR2 is YYDKDF in the germline V gene (reference sequence). The CDR3 DNA reads as TGTGCCACCAGCAGAGAAACCACCGGGACAGTCTACGAGCAGTACTTC. This encodes CATSRETTGTVYEQYF.

V and J are TRBV5-4 and TRBJ2-7; TRBD2 is a possible D gene (6 bases). The germline V and J ends were trimmed by 4 bases and 3 bases, with 23 bases remaining between them. The CDR3 consists of 17 residues. The germline CDR1 and CDR2 sequences are SGHNT and YYREEE (reference sequence). The DNA for the CDR3 is TGTGCCAGCAGCAACAACGTCCCCCTTGTGGAGGGCTACGAGCAGTACTTC. The encoded protein is CASSNNVPLVEGYEQYF.

This chain joins TRBV4-3 and TRBJ2-1; TRBD2 matches at 7 bases. CDR1 is LGHNA, CDR2 YSLEER, per germline. CDR3 length: 17 amino acids. V shed 0 bases and J 2 bases; nucleotides not matched to a gene: 7. This CDR3 is CASSQDLAGLAYNEQFF. CDR3 sequence (DNA): TGCGCCAGCAGCCAAGATTTAGCGGGCCTAGCCTACAATGAGCAGTTCTTC.

The V gene is TRBV29-1, the J gene TRBJ2-1, with 9 bases that match TRBD1. The germline CDR1 and CDR2 sequences are SQVTM and ANQGSEA. Trimming removed 0 bases from V and 7 bases from J; junction bases left unmatched: 13. The CDR3 has 17 amino acids. The CDR3 sequence: CSVEDQETVTGGNEQFF. The CDR3 nucleotides are TGCAGCGTTGAAGATCAGGAGACGGTGACAGGGGGAAATGAGCAGTTCTTC.

This chain connects TRBV7-9 to TRBJ2-7, with a weak D call TRBD2 (6 bases). The V gene's germline CDR1 is SEHNR and CDR2 FQNEAQ (reference sequence). This CDR3 comprises 15 residues. V was trimmed by 6 bases and J by 1 base, leaving 16 bases between them. CDR3 protein: CASSPRTTLSYEQYF. The CDR3, as DNA: TGTGCCAGCAGTCCACGGACTACGCTATCCTACGAGCAGTACTTC.

This clone was found once. The rearrangement uses TRBV6-1 and TRBJ2-1, with 7 bases that match TRBD2. Germline V gene lookup returns CDR1 MNHNS and CDR2 SASEGT. V lost 3 bases, J lost 7 bases, and 9 bases stayed unmatched. The length of the CDR3 is 15 residues. DNA of the CDR3: TGTGCCAGCAGTGACCTGGGAGGGCCGGGGAATGAGCAGTTCTTC. This translates into CASSDLGGPGNEQFF.

The V call is TRBV7-9, the J call TRBJ2-1, with 9 bases matching TRBD2. With 5 bases clipped from V and 8 bases from J, the junction kept 13 bases outside the gene matches. CDR1 is SEHNR and CDR2 is FQNEAQ in the germline V gene (reference sequence). The CDR3 length is 16 residues. CDR3: CASSNAEAGGRDEQFF. The CDR3 bases are TGTGCCAGCAGCAATGCGGAAGCGGGAGGACGTGATGAGCAGTTCTTC.

On this clone: In the same sample, other DNA sequences code for this CDR3. The chain carries TRBV19 and TRBJ2-1; the match to TRBD2 covers 12 bases. Germline CDR1 LNHDA, CDR2 SQIVND (reference sequence). Trimming cost V 5 bases and J 7 bases; bases outside gene matches: 6. This CDR3 spans 15 amino acids. CDR3 sequence: CASSLLAGGLNEQFF. The CDR3 coding sequence is TGTGCCAGTAGTTTGCTAGCGGGAGGGCTTAATGAGCAGTTCTTC. The complete variable domain, with remaining parts taken from reference TRBV19 and TRBJ2-1, reads DGGITQSPKYLFRKEGQNVTLSCEQNLNHDAMYWYRQDPGQGLRLIYYSQIVNDFQKGDIAEGYSVSREKKESFPLTVTSAQKNPTAFYLCASSLLAGGLNEQFFGPGTRLTVL.